This is a list of T cell receptor beta chains from one sample in a study of control samples from healthy donors and cancer patients. Sequencing was performed with immunoSEQ multiplex PCR; in TCRdb, only in-frame clones are kept and a portion is missing. The sample lists tens of thousands of clones, approximately 89% occurring once. The sequenced sample was PBMCs. The receptors shown here come from a man aged 40-49 years with colorectal cancer. Both conserved end residues are part of each CDR3. D genes are given only for firm matches. For some rows the clone size is stated as once, few or many, or as a class when expanded; others skip it.

>TRBV12-5|NA|TRBJ2-1|NA
TGTGCTTCTCAAGTTGCTGGAGGGCGGAATGAGCAGTTCTTC
CASQVAGGRNEQFF
>TRBV6-4|TRBD1|TRBJ2-2|NA
TGTGCCAGCAGTCCCGGGACAGTACACACCGGGGAGCTGTTTTTT
CASSPGTVHTGELFF
>TRBV11-2|NA|TRBJ2-1|NA
TGTGCCAGCAGCCTAGCACGGTATGAGCAGTTCTTC
CASSLARYEQFF
>TRBV9|TRBD2|TRBJ2-2|NA
TGTGCCAGCAGCCCCCGGGTAGCGGGCACCGGGGAGCTGTTTTTT
CASSPRVAGTGELFF
>TRBV9|TRBD1|TRBJ1-2|NA
TGTGCCAGCAGCGTAGGGACAGGGGGAAGAGATGGCTACACCTTC
CASSVGTGGRDGYTF
>TRBV6-5|NA|TRBJ2-7|once
TGTGCCAGCAGTTACTCGACACTGGCCTACGAGCAGTACTTC
CASSYSTLAYEQYF
>TRBV3-1/TRBV3-2|TRBD1|TRBJ2-7|NA
TGTGCCAGCAGCCAAGACGTTGGGTTCCGGGACAGGGTTTTCTACGAGCAGTACTTC
CASSQDVGFRDRVFYEQYF
>TRBV30|NA|TRBJ2-3|NA
TGTGCCTGGTCCCCGGGAGCAGATACGCAGTATTTT
CAWSPGADTQYF
>TRBV7-2|NA|TRBJ1-5|NA
TGTGCCAGCAGCTTAAAGGTTGCGGTTGGGGGCAATCAGCCCCAGCATTTT
CASSLKVAVGGNQPQHF
>TRBV5-1|NA|TRBJ2-2|NA
TGCGCCAGCAGCTTCTGGACAGATAACACCGGGGAGCTGTTTTTT
CASSFWTDNTGELFF
>TRBV25-1|NA|TRBJ1-5|NA
TGTGCCAGCAGTGACGTTAATGGCAATCAGCCCCAGCATTTT
CASSDVNGNQPQHF
>TRBV9|TRBD2|TRBJ2-3|NA
TGTGCCAGCAGTAGGACTAGCGGCCCCGATACGCAGTATTTT
CASSRTSGPDTQYF
>TRBV30|TRBD2|TRBJ2-1|NA
TGTGCCTGGAGGGAAAGCGGGGCCTACAATGAGCAGTTCTTC
CAWRESGAYNEQFF
>TRBV28|TRBD1|TRBJ1-2|NA
TGTGCCAGCAGTTTAACCTCGACAGGGACAGGGTATGGCTACACCTTC
CASSLTSTGTGYGYTF
>TRBV18|TRBD1|TRBJ2-4|NA
TGTGCCAGCTCACCACCACAGGGGGCCGGCAAAAACATTCAGTACTTC
CASSPPQGAGKNIQYF